One and the same sample provided the 2 T cell receptor beta chains below, sequenced in a study of T cells in Graves' hyperthyroidism and ophthalmopathy. Amplified TCR beta CDR3 regions derived from RNA transcripts. HTBI primers were employed in a first-round RT-PCR of the TCR CDR3. TCRdb itself ran the multiplex PCR reads through MiXCR, one entry per CDR3 protein. Of about 570,000 distinct CDR3 sequences in the sample, about 45% were seen once. Material for sequencing was peripheral blood or thyroid tissue (not recorded which). The source of these receptors is an adult woman with Graves' disease, either hyperthyroidism or ophthalmopathy (not recorded which).

Many counts were recorded for this clonotype. This chain connects TRBV7-9 to TRBJ2-7; D is undetermined. The CDR3 contains 11 residues. From germline, CDR1 is SEHNR and CDR2 FQNEAQ (reference sequence). The V and J ends lost 5 bases and 5 bases respectively, with 7 bases between them. CDR3: CASSTSHEQYF. The CDR3 DNA sequence: TGTGCCAGCAGCACCTCTCACGAGCAGTACTTC.

Comment on this clonotype: At one boundary the junction diverges from the germline segment, which might be a read error. The V and J genes are TRBV25-1 and TRBJ1-1; no reliable D call. Germline CDR1 is MGHDK and CDR2 is SYGVNS. This CDR3 has 14 amino acids. The CDR3 DNA follows: TGTGCCGGCAGTGAATTATTGGAGAACACTGAAGCTTTCTTT. Translation: CAGSELLENTEAFF.